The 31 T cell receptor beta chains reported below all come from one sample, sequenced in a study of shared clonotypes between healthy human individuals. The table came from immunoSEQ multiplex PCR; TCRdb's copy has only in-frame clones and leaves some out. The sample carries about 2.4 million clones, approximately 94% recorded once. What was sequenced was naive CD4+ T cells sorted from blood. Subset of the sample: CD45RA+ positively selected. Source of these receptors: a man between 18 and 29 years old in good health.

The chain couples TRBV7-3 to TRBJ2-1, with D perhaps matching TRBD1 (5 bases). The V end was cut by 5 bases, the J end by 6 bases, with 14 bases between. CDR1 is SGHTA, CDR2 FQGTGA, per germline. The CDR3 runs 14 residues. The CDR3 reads CASSPRTSPNEQFF. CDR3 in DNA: TGTGCCAGCAGCCCACGGACATCCCCCAATGAGCAGTTCTTC.

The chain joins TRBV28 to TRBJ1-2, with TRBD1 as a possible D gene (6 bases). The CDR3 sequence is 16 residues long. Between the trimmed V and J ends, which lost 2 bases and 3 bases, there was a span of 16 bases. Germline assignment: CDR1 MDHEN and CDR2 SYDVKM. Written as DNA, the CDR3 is TGTGCCAGCAGTTTAAGTTCGGGGGCCCTGGACTATGGCTACACCTTC. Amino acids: CASSLSSGALDYGYTF.

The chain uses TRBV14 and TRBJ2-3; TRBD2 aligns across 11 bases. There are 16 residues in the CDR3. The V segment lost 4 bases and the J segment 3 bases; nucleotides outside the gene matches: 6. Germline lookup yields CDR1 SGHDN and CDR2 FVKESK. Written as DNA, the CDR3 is TGTGCCAGCAGCCTAATAGCGGGGGGGCAGACAGATACGCAGTATTTT. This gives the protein CASSLIAGGQTDTQYF.

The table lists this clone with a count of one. CDR3 residues: CASSQGQGRFDYGYTF. DNA for the CDR3: TGTGCCAGCAGCCAAGGACAGGGGCGATTCGACTATGGCTACACCTTC. The chain couples TRBV14 to TRBJ1-2, with 8 bases aligning to TRBD1. The junction had 7 bases not matched to a gene; V was cut back by 1 base and J by 3 bases. Per germline, CDR1 SGHDN and CDR2 FVKESK. This CDR3 spans 16 amino acids.

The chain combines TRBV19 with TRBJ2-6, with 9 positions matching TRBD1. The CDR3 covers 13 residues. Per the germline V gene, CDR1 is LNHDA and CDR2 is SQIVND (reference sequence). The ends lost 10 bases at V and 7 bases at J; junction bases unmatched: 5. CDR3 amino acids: CAMGQGNANVLTF. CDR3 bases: TGTGCCATGGGACAGGGAAACGCCAACGTCCTGACTTTC.

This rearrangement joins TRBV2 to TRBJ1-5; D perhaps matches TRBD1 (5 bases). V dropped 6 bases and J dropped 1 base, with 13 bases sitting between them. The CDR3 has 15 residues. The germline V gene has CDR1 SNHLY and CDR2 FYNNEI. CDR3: CASSAEQASNQPQHF. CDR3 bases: TGTGCCAGCAGCGCCGAACAGGCAAGCAATCAGCCCCAGCATTTT.

The CDR3 nucleotides are TGTGCCAGCAGCTTCCAGGGCCGGTCCTACGAGCAGTACTTC. Protein: CASSFQGRSYEQYF. The chain recombines TRBV13 with TRBJ2-7, with a tentative D call TRBD1 (5 bases). V was cut by 3 bases and J by 1 base, with 10 bases left in between. This CDR3 has 14 residues. CDR1 PRHDT and CDR2 FYEKMQ come from the germline V gene (reference sequence). Variable domain in full (rest from reference TRBV13 and TRBJ2-7): AAGVIQSPRHLIKEKRETATLKCYPIPRHDTVYWYQQGPGQDPQFLISFYEKMQSDKGSIPDRFSAQQFSDYHSELNMSSLELGDSALYFCASSFQGRSYEQYFGPGTRLTVT.

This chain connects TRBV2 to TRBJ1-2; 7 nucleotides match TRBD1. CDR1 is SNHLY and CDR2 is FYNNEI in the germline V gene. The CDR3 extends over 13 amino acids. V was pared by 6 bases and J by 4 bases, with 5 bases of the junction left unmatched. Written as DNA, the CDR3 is TGTGCCAGCAGCCAGACAGGGCTCTATGGCTACACCTTC. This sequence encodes CASSQTGLYGYTF.

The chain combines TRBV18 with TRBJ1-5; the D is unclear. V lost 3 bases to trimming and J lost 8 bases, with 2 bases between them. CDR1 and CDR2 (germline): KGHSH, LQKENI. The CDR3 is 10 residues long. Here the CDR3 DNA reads TGTGCCAGCTCACCTAAGCCCCAGCATTTT. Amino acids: CASSPKPQHF.

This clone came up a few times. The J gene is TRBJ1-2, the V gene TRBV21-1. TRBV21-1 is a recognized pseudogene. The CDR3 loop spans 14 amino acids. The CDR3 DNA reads TGTGCCAGCAGCAAAGTCCTCCGGGGGACCCGCTACACCTTC. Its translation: CASSKVLRGTRYTF.

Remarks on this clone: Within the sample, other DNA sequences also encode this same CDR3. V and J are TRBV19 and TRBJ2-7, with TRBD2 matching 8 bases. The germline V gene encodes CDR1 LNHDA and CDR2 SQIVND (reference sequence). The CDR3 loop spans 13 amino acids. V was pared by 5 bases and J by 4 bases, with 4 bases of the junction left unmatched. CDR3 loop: CASSSGGPYEQYF. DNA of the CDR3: TGTGCCAGTAGTTCGGGAGGGCCGTACGAGCAGTACTTC.

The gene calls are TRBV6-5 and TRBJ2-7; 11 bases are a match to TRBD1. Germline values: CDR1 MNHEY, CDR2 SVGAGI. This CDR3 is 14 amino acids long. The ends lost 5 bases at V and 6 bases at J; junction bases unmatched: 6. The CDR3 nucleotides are TGTGCCAGCAGTCAAACCGGGACAGGGGGCGAGCAGTACTTC. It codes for CASSQTGTGGEQYF.

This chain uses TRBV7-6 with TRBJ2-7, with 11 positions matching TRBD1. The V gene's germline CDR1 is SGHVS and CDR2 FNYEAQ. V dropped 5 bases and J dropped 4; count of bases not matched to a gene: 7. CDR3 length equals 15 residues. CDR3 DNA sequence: TGTGCCAGCAGCCAGGGGGACAGGGGGTTATACGAGCAGTACTTC. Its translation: CASSQGDRGLYEQYF.

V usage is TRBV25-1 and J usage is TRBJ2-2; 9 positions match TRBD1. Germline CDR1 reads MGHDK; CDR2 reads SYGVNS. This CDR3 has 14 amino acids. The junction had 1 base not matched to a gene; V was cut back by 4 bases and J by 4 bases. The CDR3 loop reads CASSVTGGTGELFF. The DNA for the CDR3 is TGTGCCAGCAGTGTGACAGGGGGCACCGGGGAGCTGTTTTTT. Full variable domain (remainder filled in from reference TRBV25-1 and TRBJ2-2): EADIYQTPRYLVIGTGKKITLECSQTMGHDKMYWYQQDPGMELHLIHYSYGVNSTEKGDLSSESTVSRIRTEHFPLTLESARPSHTSQYLCASSVTGGTGELFFGEGSRLTVL.

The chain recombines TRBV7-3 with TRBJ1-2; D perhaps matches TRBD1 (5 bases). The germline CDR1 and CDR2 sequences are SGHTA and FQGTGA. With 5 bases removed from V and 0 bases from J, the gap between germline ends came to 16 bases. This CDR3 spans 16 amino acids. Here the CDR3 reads CASSNPGSQANYGYTF. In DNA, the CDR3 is TGTGCCAGCAGCAACCCAGGGTCGCAGGCTAACTATGGCTACACCTTC.

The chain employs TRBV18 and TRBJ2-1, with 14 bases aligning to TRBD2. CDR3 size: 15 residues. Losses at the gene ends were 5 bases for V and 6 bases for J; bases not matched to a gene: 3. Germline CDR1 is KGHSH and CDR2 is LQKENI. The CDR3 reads CASSTGLAGVNEQFF. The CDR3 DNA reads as TGTGCCAGCTCAACGGGACTAGCGGGAGTCAATGAGCAGTTCTTC.

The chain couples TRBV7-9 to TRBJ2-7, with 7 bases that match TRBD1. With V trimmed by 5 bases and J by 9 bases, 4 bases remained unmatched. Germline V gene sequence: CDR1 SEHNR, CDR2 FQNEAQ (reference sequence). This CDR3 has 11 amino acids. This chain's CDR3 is CASSPGQVQYF. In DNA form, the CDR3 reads TGTGCCAGCAGCCCAGGACAGGTGCAGTACTTC.

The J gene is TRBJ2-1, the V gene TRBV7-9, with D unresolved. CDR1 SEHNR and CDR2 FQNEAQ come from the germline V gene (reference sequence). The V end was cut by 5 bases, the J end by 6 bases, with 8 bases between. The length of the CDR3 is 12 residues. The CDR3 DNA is TGTGCCAGCAGCAGGGAAATCAATGAGCAGTTCTTC. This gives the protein CASSREINEQFF.

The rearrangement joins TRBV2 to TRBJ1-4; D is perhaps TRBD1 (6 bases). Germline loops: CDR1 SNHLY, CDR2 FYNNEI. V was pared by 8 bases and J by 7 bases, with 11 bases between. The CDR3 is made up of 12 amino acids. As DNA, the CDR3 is TGTGCCAGCGAGAGGGGGGCTGAAAAACTGTTTTTT. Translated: CASERGAEKLFF.

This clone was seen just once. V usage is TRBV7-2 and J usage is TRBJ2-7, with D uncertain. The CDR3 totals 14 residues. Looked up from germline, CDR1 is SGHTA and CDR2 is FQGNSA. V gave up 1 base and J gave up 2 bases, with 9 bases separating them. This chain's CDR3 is CASSLEAPPYEQYF. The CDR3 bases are TGTGCCAGCAGCTTAGAGGCACCCCCCTACGAGCAGTACTTC.

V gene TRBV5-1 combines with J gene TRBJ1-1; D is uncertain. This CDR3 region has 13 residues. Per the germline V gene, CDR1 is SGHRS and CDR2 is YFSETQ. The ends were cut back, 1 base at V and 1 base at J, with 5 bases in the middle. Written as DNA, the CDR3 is TGCGCCAGCAGCTTGCTGCAGAACACTGAAGCTTTCTTT. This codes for CASSLLQNTEAFF.

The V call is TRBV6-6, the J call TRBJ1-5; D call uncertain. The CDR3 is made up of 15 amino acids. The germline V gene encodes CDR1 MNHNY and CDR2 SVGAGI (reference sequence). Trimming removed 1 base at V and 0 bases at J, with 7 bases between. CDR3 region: CASSYFGDSNQPQHF. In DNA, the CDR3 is TGTGCCAGCAGTTACTTTGGGGATAGCAATCAGCCCCAGCATTTT.

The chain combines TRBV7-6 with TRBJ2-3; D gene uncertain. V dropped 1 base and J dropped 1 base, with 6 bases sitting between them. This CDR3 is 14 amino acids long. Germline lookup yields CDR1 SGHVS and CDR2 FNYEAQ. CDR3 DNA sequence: TGTGCCAGCAGCTTAGAACTACGCACAGATACGCAGTATTTT. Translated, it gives CASSLELRTDTQYF.

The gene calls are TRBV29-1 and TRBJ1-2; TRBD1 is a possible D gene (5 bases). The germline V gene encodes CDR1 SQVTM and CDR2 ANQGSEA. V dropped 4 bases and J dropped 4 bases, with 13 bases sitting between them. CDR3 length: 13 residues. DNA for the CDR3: TGCAGCGTTGCTCCTCAGGGCGGCTATGGCTACACCTTC. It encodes CSVAPQGGYGYTF.

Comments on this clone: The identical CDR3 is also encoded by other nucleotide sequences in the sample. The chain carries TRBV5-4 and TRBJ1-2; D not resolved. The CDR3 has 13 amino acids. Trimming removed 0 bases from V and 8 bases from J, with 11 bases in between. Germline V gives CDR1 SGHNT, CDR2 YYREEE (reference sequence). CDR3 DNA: TGTGCCAGCAGCTTGGACCGGGGAGGGGGCTACACCTTC. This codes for CASSLDRGGGYTF.

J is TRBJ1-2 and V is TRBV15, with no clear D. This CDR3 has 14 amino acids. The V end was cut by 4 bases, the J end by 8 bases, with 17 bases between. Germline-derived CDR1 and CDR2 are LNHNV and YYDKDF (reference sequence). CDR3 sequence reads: CATSTPLRGGGYTF. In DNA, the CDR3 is TGTGCCACCAGCACCCCTCTGCGGGGAGGAGGCTACACCTTC.

The chain's CDR3 is CASSRDRGLSGNTIYF. The CDR3 DNA is TGTGCCAGCTCCCGGGACAGGGGTCTCTCTGGAAACACCATATATTTT. This chain uses TRBV2 with TRBJ1-3, with 10 bases lining up with TRBD1. Losses at the gene ends were 8 bases for V and 0 bases for J; bases not matched to a gene: 7. CDR3 length: 16 amino acids. Looked up from germline, CDR1 is SNHLY and CDR2 is FYNNEI.

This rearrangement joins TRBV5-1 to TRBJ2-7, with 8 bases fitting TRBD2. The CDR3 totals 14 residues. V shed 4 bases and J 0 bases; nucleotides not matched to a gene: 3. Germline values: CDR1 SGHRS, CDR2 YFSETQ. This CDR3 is CASSGGGYSYEQYF. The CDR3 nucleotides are TGCGCCAGCAGCGGCGGGGGGTACTCCTACGAGCAGTACTTC.

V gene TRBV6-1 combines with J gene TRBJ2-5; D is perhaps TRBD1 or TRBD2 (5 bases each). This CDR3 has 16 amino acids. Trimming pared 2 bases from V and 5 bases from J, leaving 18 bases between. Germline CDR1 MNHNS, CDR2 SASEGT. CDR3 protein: CASSESAGWDGETQYF. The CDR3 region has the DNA TGTGCCAGCAGTGAAAGCGCAGGTTGGGACGGGGAGACCCAGTACTTC.

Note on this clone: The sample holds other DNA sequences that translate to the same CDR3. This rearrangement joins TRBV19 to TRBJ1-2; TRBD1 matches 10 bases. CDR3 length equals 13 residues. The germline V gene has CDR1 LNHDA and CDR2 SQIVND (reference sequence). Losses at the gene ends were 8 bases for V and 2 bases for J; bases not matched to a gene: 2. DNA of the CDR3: TGTGCCAGTCGGACAGGGGGAAACTATGGCTACACCTTC. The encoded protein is CASRTGGNYGYTF.

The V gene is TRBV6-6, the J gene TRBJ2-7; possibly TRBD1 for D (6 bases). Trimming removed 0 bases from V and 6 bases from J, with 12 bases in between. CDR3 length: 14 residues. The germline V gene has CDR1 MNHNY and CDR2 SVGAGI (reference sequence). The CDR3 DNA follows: TGTGCCAGCAGTTACTCGAATATAGGGGGCGAGCAGTACTTC. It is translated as CASSYSNIGGEQYF.